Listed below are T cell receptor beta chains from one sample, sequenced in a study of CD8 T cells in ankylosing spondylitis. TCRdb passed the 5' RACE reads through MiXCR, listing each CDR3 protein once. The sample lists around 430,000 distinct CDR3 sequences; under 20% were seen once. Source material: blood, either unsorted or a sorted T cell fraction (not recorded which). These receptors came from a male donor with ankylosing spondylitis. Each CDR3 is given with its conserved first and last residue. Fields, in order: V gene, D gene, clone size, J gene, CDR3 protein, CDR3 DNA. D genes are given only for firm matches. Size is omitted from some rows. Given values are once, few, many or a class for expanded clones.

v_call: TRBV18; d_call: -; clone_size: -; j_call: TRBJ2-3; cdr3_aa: CASSLNPDTQYF; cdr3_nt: TGTGCCAGCTCCCTCAACCCAGATACGCAGTATTTT
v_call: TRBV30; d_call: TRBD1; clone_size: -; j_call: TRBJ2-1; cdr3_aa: CAWSSRTGVRNEQFF; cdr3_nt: TGTGCCTGGAGTTCCCGGACAGGGGTACGGAATGAGCAGTTCTTC
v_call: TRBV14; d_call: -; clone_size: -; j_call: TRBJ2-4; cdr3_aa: CASSQLDENIQYF; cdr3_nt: TGTGCCAGCAGCCAACTGGACGAAAACATTCAGTACTTC
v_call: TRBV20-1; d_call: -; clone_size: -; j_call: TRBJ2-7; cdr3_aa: CSAIGPRSSYEQYF; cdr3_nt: TGCAGTGCTATAGGTCCGAGGAGCTCCTACGAGCAGTACTTC
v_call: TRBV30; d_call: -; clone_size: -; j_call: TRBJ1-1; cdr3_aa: CASQPGMNTEAFF; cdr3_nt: TGTGCATCTCAACCGGGGATGAACACTGAAGCTTTCTTT
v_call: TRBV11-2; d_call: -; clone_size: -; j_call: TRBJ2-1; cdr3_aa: CASSTLAEGKDEQFF; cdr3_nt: TGTGCCAGCAGCACGTTAGCGGAGGGGAAGGATGAGCAGTTCTTC
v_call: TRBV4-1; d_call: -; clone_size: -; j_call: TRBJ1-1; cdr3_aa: CASSQDRGRTGEAFF; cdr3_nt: TGCGCCAGCAGCCAAGACAGAGGAAGAACAGGGGAAGCTTTCTTT
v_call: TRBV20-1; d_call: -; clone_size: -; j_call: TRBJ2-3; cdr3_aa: CSESGPSTDTQYF; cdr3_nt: TGCAGTGAATCGGGGCCGAGCACAGATACGCAGTATTTT
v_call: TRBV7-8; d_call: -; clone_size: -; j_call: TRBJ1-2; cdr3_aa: CASSREQTRTYGYTF; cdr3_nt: TGTGCCAGCAGCCGGGAACAGACACGGACCTATGGCTACACCTTC
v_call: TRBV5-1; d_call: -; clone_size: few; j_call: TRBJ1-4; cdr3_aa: CASSLVPATNEKLFF; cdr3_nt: TGCGCCAGCAGCTTGGTACCTGCAACTAATGAAAAACTGTTTTTT
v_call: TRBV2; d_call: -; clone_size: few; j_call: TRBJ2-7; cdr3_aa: CASSVAYGSYEQYF; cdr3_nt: TGTGCCAGCAGTGTTGCCTACGGGTCCTACGAGCAGTACTTC
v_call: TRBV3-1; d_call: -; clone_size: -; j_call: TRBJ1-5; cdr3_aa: CASSLTGFDQPQHF; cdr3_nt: TGTGCCAGCAGCCTAACAGGGTTTGACCAGCCCCAGCATTTT
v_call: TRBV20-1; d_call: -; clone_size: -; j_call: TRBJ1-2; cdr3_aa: CSARDFRLGYGYTF; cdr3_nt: TGCAGTGCTAGAGATTTCCGTTTAGGGTATGGCTACACCTTC
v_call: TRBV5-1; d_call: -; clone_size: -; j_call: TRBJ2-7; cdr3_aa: CASSLDGMPYEQYF; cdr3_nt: TGCGCCAGCAGCTTGGACGGGATGCCCTACGAGCAGTACTTC
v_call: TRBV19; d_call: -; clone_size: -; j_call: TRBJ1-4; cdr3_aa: CASSIGGGGEKLFF; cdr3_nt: TGTGCCAGTAGTATAGGCGGGGGAGGAGAAAAACTGTTTTTT
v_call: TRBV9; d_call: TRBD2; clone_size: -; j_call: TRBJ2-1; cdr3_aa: CASSVTLIAGELNEQFF; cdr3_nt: TGTGCCAGCAGCGTAACCCTGATAGCGGGAGAATTGAATGAGCAGTTCTTC
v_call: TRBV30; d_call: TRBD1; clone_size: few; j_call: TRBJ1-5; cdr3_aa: CAWSVGQGAHQPQHF; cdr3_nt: TGTGCCTGGAGTGTAGGGCAGGGGGCTCACCAGCCCCAGCATTTT
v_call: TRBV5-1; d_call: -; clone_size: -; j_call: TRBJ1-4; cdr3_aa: CASSSNVATNEKLFF; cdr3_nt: TGCGCCAGCAGCTCTAACGTTGCAACTAATGAAAAACTGTTTTTT
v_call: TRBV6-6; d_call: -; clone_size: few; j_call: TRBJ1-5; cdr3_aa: CASSRDNQPQHF; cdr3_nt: TGTGCCAGCAGCAGAGACAACCAGCCCCAGCATTTT
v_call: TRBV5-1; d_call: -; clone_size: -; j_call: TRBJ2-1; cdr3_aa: CASSLRDQGDEQFF; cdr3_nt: TGCGCCAGCAGCTTGAGGGACCAGGGTGATGAGCAGTTCTTC
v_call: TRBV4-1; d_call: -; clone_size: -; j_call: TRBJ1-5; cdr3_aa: CASSQEVTRDQPQHF; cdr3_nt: TGCGCCAGCAGCCAAGAAGTGACCAGGGATCAGCCCCAGCATTTT
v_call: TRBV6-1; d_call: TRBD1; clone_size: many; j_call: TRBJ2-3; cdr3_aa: CASSPGQGTDTQYF; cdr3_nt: TGTGCCAGCAGCCCGGGACAGGGCACAGATACGCAGTATTTT
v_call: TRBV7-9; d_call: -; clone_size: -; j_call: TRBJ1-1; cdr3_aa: CASSLAGYGDTEAFF; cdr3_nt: TGTGCCAGCAGCTTAGCGGGGTATGGGGACACTGAAGCTTTCTTT
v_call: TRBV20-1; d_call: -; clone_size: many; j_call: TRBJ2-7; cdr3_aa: CSARDGPGTSSSYEQYF; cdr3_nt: TGCAGTGCTAGAGATGGGCCCGGGACTTCTAGCTCCTACGAGCAGTACTTC
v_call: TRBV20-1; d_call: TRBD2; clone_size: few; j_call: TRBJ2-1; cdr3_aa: CSAKLAGAYNEQFF; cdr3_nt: TGCAGTGCTAAACTAGCGGGGGCCTACAATGAGCAGTTCTTC
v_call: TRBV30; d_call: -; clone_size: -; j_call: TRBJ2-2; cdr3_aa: CAWKGGGTGELFF; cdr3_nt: TGTGCCTGGAAAGGGGGGGGCACCGGGGAGCTGTTTTTT
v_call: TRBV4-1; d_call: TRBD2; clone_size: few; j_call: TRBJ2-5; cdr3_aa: CASSRGTSGNIKSETQYF; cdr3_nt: TGCGCCAGCAGCCGAGGGACTAGCGGGAATATAAAGTCGGAGACCCAGTACTTC
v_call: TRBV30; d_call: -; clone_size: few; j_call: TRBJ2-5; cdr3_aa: CAWSGPEETQYF; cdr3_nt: TGTGCCTGGTCGGGCCCCGAAGAGACCCAGTACTTC
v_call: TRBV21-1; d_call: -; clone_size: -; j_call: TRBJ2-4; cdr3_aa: CASSPISGDKNIQYF; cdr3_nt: TGTGCCAGCAGCCCCATTAGCGGGGATAAAAACATTCAGTACTTC
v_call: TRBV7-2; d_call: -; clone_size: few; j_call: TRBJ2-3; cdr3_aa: CASSPTRGDTQYF; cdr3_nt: TGTGCCAGCAGCCCTACTAGGGGAGATACGCAGTATTTT
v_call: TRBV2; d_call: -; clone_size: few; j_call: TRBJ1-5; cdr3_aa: CASSDRPNQPQHF; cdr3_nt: TGTGCCAGCAGTGATAGACCCAATCAGCCCCAGCATTTT
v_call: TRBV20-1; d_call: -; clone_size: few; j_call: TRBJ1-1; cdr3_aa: CSAVYGVDTEAFF; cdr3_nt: TGCAGTGCCGTTTACGGGGTGGACACTGAAGCTTTCTTT
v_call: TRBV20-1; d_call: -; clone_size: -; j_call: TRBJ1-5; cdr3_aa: CSARAPGLSNQPQHF; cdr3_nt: TGCAGTGCTAGGGCCCCTGGACTTAGCAATCAGCCCCAGCATTTT
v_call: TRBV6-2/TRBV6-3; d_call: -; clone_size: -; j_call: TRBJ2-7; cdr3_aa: CASSQSAPTYEQYF; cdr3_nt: TGTGCCAGCAGTCAAAGCGCCCCAACCTACGAGCAGTACTTC
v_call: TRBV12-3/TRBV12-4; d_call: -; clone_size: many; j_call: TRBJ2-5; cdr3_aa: CASSSAGLTIETQYF; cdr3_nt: TGTGCCAGCAGTTCTGCTGGGCTAACTATAGAGACCCAGTACTTC
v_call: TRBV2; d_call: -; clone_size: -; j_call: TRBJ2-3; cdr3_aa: CASNPLGIRPDTQYF; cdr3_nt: TGTGCCAGCAATCCCCTGGGTATTCGGCCAGATACGCAGTATTTT
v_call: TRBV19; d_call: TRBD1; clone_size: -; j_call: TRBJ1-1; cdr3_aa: CASCPVDRESTEAFF; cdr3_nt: TGTGCCAGTTGCCCCGTTGACAGGGAGAGCACTGAAGCTTTCTTT
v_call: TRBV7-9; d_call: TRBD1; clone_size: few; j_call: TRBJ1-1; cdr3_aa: CASSSQRDRGNTEAFF; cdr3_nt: TGTGCCAGCAGCTCACAAAGGGACAGGGGGAACACTGAAGCTTTCTTT
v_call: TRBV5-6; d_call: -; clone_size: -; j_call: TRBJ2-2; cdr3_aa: CASSRGQKKTNTGELFF; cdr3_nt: TGTGCCAGCAGCCGAGGACAGAAGAAAACGAACACCGGGGAGCTGTTTTTT
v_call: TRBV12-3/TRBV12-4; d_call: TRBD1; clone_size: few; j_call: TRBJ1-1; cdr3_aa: CASSFRDRMNTEAFF; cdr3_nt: TGTGCCAGCAGTTTCCGGGACAGAATGAACACTGAAGCTTTCTTT
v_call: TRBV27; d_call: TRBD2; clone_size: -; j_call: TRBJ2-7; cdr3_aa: CASRSASGGTGYEQYF; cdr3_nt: TGTGCCAGCAGGTCGGCTAGCGGGGGGACGGGCTACGAGCAGTACTTC
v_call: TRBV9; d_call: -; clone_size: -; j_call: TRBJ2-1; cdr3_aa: CASSVVGGEQFF; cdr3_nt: TGTGCCAGCAGCGTAGTGGGAGGTGAGCAGTTCTTC
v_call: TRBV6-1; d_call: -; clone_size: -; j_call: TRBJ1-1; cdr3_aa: CASGNQMNTEAFF; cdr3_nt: TGTGCCAGCGGGAATCAAATGAACACTGAAGCTTTCTTT
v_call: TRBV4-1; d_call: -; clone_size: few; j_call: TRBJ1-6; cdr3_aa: CASSRGSTYNSPLHF; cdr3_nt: TGCGCCAGCAGCCGGGGTAGTACCTATAATTCACCCCTCCACTTT
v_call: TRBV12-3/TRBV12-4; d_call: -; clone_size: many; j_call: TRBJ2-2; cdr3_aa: CASSSGYTGELFF; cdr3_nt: TGTGCCAGCAGTTCTGGGTACACCGGGGAGCTGTTTTTT
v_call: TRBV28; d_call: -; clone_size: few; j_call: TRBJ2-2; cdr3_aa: CASSFDRYRELFF; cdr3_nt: TGTGCCAGCAGTTTCGACAGGTATCGGGAGCTGTTTTTT
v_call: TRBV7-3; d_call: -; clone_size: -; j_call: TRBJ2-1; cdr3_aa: CASSHSLAREQFF; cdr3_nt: TGTGCCAGCAGCCATAGCCTAGCACGTGAGCAGTTCTTC
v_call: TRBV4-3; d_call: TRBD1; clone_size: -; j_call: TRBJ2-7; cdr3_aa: CASSREPPGTGAYEQYF; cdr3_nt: TGCGCCAGCAGCCGCGAACCACCCGGGACAGGGGCCTACGAGCAGTACTTC
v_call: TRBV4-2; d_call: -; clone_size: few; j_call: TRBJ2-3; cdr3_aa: CASSPDDRTTDTQYF; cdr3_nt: TGTGCCAGCAGCCCGGACGACCGAACCACAGATACGCAGTATTTT
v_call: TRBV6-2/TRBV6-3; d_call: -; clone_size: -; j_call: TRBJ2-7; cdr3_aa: CASSYSERRVSYEQYF; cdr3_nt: TGTGCCAGCAGTTACTCGGAGAGGAGAGTATCCTACGAGCAGTACTTC
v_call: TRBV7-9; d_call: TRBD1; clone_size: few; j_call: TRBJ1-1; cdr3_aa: CASSVAQGGSTEAFF; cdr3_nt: TGTGCCAGCAGCGTCGCACAGGGGGGGAGCACTGAAGCTTTCTTT
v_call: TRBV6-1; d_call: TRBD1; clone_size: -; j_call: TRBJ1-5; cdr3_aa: CASRDRGGVGQPQHF; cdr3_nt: TGTGCCAGCAGGGACAGGGGTGGGGTCGGTCAGCCCCAGCATTTT
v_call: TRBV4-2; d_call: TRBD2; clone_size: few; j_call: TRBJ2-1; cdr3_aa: CASSQGRLAVGTHEQFF; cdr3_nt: TGTGCCAGCAGCCAAGGGCGCCTAGCGGTAGGGACGCATGAGCAGTTCTTC
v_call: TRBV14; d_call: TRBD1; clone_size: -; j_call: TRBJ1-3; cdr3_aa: CASSLDRVENTIYF; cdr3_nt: TGTGCCAGCAGCCTCGACAGGGTGGAAAACACCATATATTTT
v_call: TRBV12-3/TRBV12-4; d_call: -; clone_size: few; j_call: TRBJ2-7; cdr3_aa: CASSLRNYEQYF; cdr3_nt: TGTGCCAGCAGCCTAAGGAATTACGAGCAGTACTTC
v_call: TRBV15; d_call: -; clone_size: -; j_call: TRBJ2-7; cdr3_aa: CATSREGIGYEQYF; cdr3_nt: TGTGCCACCAGCAGAGAAGGGATCGGCTACGAGCAGTACTTC
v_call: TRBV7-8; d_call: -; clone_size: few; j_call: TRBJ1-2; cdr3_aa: CASSPRGGTYGYTF; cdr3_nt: TGTGCCAGCAGCCCCAGAGGGGGGACCTATGGCTACACCTTC
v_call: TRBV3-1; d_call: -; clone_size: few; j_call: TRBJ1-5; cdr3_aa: CASSQEGNQPQHF; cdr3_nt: TGTGCCAGCAGCCAAGAAGGCAATCAGCCCCAGCATTTT
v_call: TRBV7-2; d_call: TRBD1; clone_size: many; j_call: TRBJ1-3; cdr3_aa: CASSLQAGQGINTIYF; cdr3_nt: TGTGCCAGCAGCCTACAGGCGGGACAGGGAATAAACACCATATATTTT
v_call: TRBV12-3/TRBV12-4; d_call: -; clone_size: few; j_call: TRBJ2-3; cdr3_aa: CASSLSQGPTDTQYF; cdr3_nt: TGTGCCAGCAGTCTCTCACAGGGCCCCACAGATACGCAGTATTTT